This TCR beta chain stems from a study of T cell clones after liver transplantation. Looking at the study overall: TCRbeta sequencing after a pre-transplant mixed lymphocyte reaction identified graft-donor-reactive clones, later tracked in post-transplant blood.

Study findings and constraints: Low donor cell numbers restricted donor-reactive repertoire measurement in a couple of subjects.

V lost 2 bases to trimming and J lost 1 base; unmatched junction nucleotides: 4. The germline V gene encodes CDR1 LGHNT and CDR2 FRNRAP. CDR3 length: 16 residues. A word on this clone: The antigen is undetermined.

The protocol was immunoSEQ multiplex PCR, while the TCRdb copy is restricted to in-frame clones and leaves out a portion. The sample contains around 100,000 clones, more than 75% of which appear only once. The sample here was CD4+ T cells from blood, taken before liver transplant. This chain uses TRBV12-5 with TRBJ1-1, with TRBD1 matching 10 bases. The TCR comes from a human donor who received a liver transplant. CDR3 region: CASGLIRQGANTEAFF. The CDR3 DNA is TGTGCTAGTGGTTTGATTCGACAGGGGGCGAACACTGAAGCTTTCTTT.